The source of this TCR beta chain is a study of blood T cell repertoires in COVID-19. As for the study in general: Both acute and convalescent COVID-19 samples were obtained from the United States, Italy and Spain. T cells, B-cell-depleted T cells, or PBMCs provided the cDNA or gDNA that served as material.

Authors' methods: Reference gene primer amplification gave estimated nucleated cell counts. Some clones are missing from TCRdb's copy, which holds only in-frame ones; the method was immunoSEQ multiplex PCR. V and J calls and clone size are copied from that table; D and trimming were computed from the DNA. This sample carries about 140,000 clones, about three quarters of them seen once, and the ten largest clones take approximately 4.5%. The CDR3 spans 15 residues. CDR1 is ENHRY and CDR2 is SYGVKD in the germline V gene. J was trimmed by 2 bases and V by 2 bases; bases with no gene match: 5. Material: peripheral blood. The J gene is TRBJ1-2, the V gene TRBV10-3, with 7 bases fitting TRBD1. This TCR was sampled from an elderly woman with active or convalescent COVID-19. CDR3 nucleotides: TGTGCCATCAGTGAGACCGACAGGGCCAACTATGGCTACACCTTC. Protein sequence: CAISETDRANYGYTF.